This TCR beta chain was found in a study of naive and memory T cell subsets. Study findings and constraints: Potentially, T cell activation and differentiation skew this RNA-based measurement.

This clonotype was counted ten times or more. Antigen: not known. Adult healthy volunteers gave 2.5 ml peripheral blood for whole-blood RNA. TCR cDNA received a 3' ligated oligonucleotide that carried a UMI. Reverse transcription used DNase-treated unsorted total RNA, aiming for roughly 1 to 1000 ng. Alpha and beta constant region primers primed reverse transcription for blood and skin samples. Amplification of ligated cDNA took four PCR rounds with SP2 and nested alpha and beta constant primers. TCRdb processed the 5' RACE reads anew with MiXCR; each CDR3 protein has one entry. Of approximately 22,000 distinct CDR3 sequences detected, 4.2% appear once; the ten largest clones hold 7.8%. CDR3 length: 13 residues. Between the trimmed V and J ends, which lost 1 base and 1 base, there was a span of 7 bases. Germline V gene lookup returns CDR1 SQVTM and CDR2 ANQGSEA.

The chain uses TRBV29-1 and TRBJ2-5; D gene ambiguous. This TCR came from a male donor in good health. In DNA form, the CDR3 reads TGCAGCGTTGAAGCCAGGATCCAAGAGACCCAGTACTTC. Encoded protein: CSVEARIQETQYF. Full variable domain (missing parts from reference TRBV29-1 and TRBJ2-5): SAVISQKPSRDICQRGTSLTIQCQVDSQVTMMFWYRQQPGQSLTLIATANQGSEATYESGFVIDKFPISRPNLTFSTLTVSNMSPEDSSIYLCSVEARIQETQYFGPGTRLLVL.